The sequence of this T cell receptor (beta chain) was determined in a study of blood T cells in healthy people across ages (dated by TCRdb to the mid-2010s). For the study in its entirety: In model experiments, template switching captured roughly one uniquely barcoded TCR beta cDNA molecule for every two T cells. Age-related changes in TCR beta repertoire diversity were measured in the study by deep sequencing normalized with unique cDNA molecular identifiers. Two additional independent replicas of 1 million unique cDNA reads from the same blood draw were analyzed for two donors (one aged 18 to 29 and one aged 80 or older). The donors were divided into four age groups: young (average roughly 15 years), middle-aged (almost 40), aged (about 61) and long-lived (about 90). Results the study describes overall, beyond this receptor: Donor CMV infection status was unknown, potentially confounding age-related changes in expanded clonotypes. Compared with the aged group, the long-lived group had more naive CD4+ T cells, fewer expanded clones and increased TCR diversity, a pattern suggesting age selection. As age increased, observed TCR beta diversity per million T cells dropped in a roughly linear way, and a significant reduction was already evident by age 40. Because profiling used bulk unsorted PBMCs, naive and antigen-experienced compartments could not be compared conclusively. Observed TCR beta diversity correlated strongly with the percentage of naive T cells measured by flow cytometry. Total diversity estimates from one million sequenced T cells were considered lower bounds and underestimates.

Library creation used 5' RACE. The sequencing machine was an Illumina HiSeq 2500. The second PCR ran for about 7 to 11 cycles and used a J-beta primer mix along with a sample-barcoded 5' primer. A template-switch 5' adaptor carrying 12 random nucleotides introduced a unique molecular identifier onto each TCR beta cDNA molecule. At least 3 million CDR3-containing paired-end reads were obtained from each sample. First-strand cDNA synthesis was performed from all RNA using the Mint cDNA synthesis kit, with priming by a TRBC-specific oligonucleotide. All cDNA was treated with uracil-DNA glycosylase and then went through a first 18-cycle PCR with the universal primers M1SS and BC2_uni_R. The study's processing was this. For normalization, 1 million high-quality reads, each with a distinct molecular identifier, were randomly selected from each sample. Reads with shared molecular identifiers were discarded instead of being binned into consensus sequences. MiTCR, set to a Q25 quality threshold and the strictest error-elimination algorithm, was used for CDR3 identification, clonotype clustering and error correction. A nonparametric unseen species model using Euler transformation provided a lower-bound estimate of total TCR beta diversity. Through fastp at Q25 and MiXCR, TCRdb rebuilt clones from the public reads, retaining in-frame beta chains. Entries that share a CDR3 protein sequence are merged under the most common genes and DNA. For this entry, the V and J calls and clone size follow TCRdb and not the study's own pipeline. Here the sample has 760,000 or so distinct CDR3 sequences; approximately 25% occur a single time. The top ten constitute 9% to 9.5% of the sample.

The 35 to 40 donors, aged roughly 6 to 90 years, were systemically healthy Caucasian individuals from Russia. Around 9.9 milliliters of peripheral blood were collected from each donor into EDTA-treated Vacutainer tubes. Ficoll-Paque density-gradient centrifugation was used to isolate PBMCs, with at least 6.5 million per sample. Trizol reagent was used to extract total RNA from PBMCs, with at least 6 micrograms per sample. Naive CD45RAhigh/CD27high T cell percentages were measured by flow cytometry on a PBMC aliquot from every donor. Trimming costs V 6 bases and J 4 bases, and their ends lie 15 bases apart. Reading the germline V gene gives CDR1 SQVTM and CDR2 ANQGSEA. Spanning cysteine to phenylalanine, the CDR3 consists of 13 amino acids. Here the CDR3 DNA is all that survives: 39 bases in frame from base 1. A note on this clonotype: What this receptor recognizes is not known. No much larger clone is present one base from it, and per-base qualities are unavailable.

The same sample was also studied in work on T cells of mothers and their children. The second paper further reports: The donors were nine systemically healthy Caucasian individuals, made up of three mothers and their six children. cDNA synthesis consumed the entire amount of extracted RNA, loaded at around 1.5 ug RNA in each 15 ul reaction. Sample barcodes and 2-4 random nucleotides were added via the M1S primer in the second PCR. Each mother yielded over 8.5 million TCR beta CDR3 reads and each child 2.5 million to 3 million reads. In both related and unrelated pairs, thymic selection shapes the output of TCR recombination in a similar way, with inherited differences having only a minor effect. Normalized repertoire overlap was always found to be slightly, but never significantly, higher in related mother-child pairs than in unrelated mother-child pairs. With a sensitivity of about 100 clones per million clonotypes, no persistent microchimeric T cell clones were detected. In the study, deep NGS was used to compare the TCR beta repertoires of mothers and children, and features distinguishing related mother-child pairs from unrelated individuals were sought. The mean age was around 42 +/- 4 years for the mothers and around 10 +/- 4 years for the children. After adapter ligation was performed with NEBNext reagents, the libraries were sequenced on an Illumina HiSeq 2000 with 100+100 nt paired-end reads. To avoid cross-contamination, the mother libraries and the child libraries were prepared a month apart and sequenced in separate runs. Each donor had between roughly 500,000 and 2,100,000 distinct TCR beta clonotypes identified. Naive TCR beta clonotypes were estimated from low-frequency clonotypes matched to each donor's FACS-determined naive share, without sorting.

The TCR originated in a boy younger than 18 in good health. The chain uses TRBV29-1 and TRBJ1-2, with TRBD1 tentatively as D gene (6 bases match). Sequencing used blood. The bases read TGCAGCGTCCGACAGGTGCTAGGCTATGGCTACACCTTC. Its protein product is CSVRQVLGYGYTF.